This TCR beta chain was captured by sequencing in a study of glioma-infiltrating T cells. TCR alpha and beta CDR3 regions were amplified from RNA using iRepertoire nested multiplex PCR. TCRdb reanalysed the multiplex PCR reads using MiXCR and keeps one entry per CDR3 protein. This repertoire shows around 390,000 distinct CDR3 sequences, more than 35% found once; its top ten account for about 11%. This clonotype was seen a single time. Germline and junction disagree at one end, which may indicate a read error. The length of the CDR3 is 14 residues. Looked up from germline, CDR1 is MGHDK and CDR2 is SYGVNS.

This receptor was obtained from a human donor with low-grade glioma or glioblastoma, undergoing nonglioma brain surgery, or in good health (not recorded which). The sample consisted of glioma tissue, nonneoplastic brain tissue, or PBMCs (not recorded which). This sequence joins TRBV25-1 and TRBJ2-7; the D call may be TRBD1 or TRBD2 (6 bases each). CDR3 loop: CASSPPGAGNEQDF. As DNA, the CDR3 is TGTGCCAGCAGCCCACCGGGGGCAGGCAACGAGCAGGACTTC.